One sample yielded the 27 T cell receptor beta chains listed below, sequenced in a study of blood T cell repertoires in COVID-19. The method was immunoSEQ multiplex PCR; TCRdb's version includes in-frame clones alone and lacks a portion of them. This sample carries about 45,000 clones, 80% of them seen once, and the ten largest clones take roughly 19%. Material: peripheral blood. These TCRs come from a man aged 70 or older with acute or convalescent COVID-19.

The chain links TRBV19 to TRBJ2-1; a weak D match, TRBD1 (6 bases). V lost 6 bases to trimming and J lost 5 bases, with 14 bases between them. Per the germline V gene, CDR1 is LNHDA and CDR2 is SQIVND (reference sequence). This CDR3 is 14 amino acids long. The DNA for the CDR3 is TGTGCCAGTAGCCCCAGGACAGCTAACAATGAGCAGTTCTTC. The encoded protein is CASSPRTANNEQFF. The full variable domain, rest sourced from reference TRBV19 and TRBJ2-1, is DGGITQSPKYLFRKEGQNVTLSCEQNLNHDAMYWYRQDPGQGLRLIYYSQIVNDFQKGDIAEGYSVSREKKESFPLTVTSAQKNPTAFYLCASSPRTANNEQFFGPGTRLTVL.

The chain has TRBV4-3 and TRBJ1-1, with D hard to call. The germline V gene encodes CDR1 LGHNA and CDR2 YSLEER. V lost 0 bases and J 7 bases, leaving 12 bases between the germline ends. The CDR3 runs 14 residues. In nucleotides, the CDR3 is TGCGCCAGCAGCCAAGATACCACAGCCCGTGAAGCTTTCTTT. Translation: CASSQDTTAREAFF.

This clone showed up just a few times. The chain uses TRBV3-1 (or the pseudogene TRBV3-2) and TRBJ1-6; D possibly corresponds to TRBD1 (6 bases). Germline CDR1 LGHDT, CDR2 YNNKEL (reference sequence). The CDR3 runs to 18 residues. The V end lost 5 bases, the J end lost 1 base, and 18 bases lay between the germline ends. In DNA form, the CDR3 reads TGTGCCAGCAGCTCGCATGGGACATCAGTGTCCTATAATTCACCCCTCCACTTT. Translation: CASSSHGTSVSYNSPLHF.

The V gene is TRBV6-5, the J gene TRBJ1-4; TRBD1 is a possible D gene (6 bases). Germline CDR1 MNHEY, CDR2 SVGAGI. The CDR3 covers 15 residues. Trimming took off 7 bases at V and 5 bases at J, with 17 bases between the two ends. The CDR3, as DNA: TGTGCCAGCACCTTCTCTTGGGGGCCCAATGAAAAACTGTTTTTT. Protein product: CASTFSWGPNEKLFF.

The rearrangement links TRBV5-3 to TRBJ2-7, with 7 bases matching TRBD1. TRBV5-3 is an ORF for which the function is uncertain. The CDR3 has 14 residues. V gave up 4 bases and J gave up 3 bases; unmatched junction bases: 7. CDR3 loop: CARSKRQGNYEQYF. CDR3 sequence (DNA): TGTGCCAGAAGCAAACGACAGGGAAACTACGAGCAGTACTTC.

V and J are TRBV9 and TRBJ2-2; 8 nucleotides match TRBD1. This CDR3 contains 16 residues. V gave up 4 bases and J gave up 5 bases; unmatched junction bases: 10. Germline values: CDR1 SGDLS, CDR2 YYNGEE. The CDR3 is CASSRTGGRATGELFF. The CDR3 DNA sequence: TGTGCCAGCAGCCGAACAGGGGGAAGGGCAACCGGGGAGCTGTTTTTT.

The gene calls are TRBV24-1 and TRBJ2-7; TRBD1 aligns across 12 bases. CDR1 KGHDR and CDR2 SFDVKD come from the germline V gene. Trimming removed 3 bases from V and 9 bases from J; junction bases left unmatched: 5. The CDR3 loop spans 14 amino acids. CDR3 DNA sequence: TGTGCCACCAGTGATCCCGGGACAGGGGGCGGGCAGTACTTC. Translation: CATSDPGTGGGQYF.

This clone was recorded only once. The chain joins TRBV3-1 (or the pseudogene TRBV3-2) to TRBJ1-3; no clear D. CDR1 LGHDT and CDR2 YNNKEL come from the germline V gene (reference sequence). The V and J ends lost 4 bases and 4 bases respectively, with 14 bases between them. This CDR3 comprises 15 residues. The CDR3 DNA sequence: TGTGCCAGCAGCCCCGACCGGAGCCAAGGAAACACCATATATTTT. Its protein product is CASSPDRSQGNTIYF.

The rearrangement links TRBV5-4 to TRBJ2-5; possibly TRBD2 for D (6 bases). The CDR3 extends over 15 amino acids. V was cut by 3 bases and J by 1 base, with 13 bases left in between. CDR1 is SGHNT, CDR2 YYREEE, per germline (reference sequence). DNA of the CDR3: TGTGCCAGCAGCTGGCGGGAAGCGTTCCAAGAGACCCAGTACTTC. It is translated as CASSWREAFQETQYF.

V usage is TRBV12-3 or TRBV12-4 and J usage is TRBJ2-7; TRBD2 is a possible D gene (5 bases). This CDR3 contains 13 residues. The V end lost 5 bases, the J end lost 6 bases, and 14 bases lay between the germline ends. CDR3 in amino acids: CASSPGSNGEQYF. The DNA for the CDR3 is TGTGCCAGCAGTCCGGGGAGTAACGGCGAGCAGTACTTC.

V gene TRBV7-3 combines with J gene TRBJ2-6; D call uncertain. CDR1 and CDR2 (germline): SGHTA, FQGTGA. V dropped 1 base and J dropped 1 base, with 14 bases sitting between them. There are 18 residues in the CDR3. The CDR3 coding sequence is TGTGCCAGCAGCTTAAGGGCAGGTCACCCATCTGGGGCCAACGTCCTGACTTTC. Translation: CASSLRAGHPSGANVLTF.

The genes are TRBV6-2 or TRBV6-3 and TRBJ1-1; TRBD1 matches at 9 bases. The V gene's germline CDR1 is MNHEY and CDR2 SVGEGT. V gave up 4 bases and J gave up 5 bases; unmatched junction bases: 5. The CDR3 contains 14 residues. CDR3 DNA: TGTGCCAGCAGTTTCGGGACAGGGAGGACTGAAGCTTTCTTT. It translates to CASSFGTGRTEAFF.

This clone was picked up a small number of times. As DNA, the CDR3 is TGTGCCAGCAGTGTCTCACAGGGGGCTCTCTCGGGCGAGCAGTACTTC. This sequence encodes CASSVSQGALSGEQYF. The gene calls are TRBV6-1 and TRBJ2-7; TRBD1 aligns across 9 bases. Per the germline V gene, CDR1 is MNHNS and CDR2 is SASEGT. The CDR3 contains 16 residues. The V segment lost 4 bases and the J segment 6 bases; nucleotides outside the gene matches: 13.

The V call is TRBV7-2, the J call TRBJ1-2; D possibly corresponds to TRBD1 (6 bases). This CDR3 comprises 13 residues. Germline V gene sequence: CDR1 SGHTA, CDR2 FQGNSA. V lost 4 bases and J 4 bases, leaving 10 bases between the germline ends. The CDR3 reads CASSSGTPYGYTF. The CDR3 DNA follows: TGTGCCAGCAGCTCCGGGACACCCTATGGCTACACCTTC. Full variable domain (rest looked up from reference TRBV7-2 and TRBJ1-2): GAGVSQSPSNKVTEKGKDVELRCDPISGHTALYWYRQSLGQGLEFLIYFQGNSAPDKSGLPSDRFSAERTGGSVSTLTIQRTQQEDSAVYLCASSSGTPYGYTFGSGTRLTVV.

This clone was observed once. The chain couples TRBV9 to TRBJ2-5, with TRBD2 identical over 7 bases. This CDR3 spans 12 amino acids. Unmatched junction bases numbered 2, after V lost 4 bases and J lost 5 bases. Germline CDR1 and CDR2: SGDLS and YYNGEE. The CDR3, as DNA: TGTGCCAGCAGCTTTAGCGGGGAGACCCAGTACTTC. Translating it yields CASSFSGETQYF.

The chain has TRBV5-1 and TRBJ2-7, with 13 positions matching TRBD2. Per the germline V gene, CDR1 is SGHRS and CDR2 is YFSETQ. After removal of 4 bases from V and 5 bases from J, the junction contained 9 bases not matched to a gene. The CDR3 length is 16 residues. CDR3 region: CASSLRTSGGADEQYF. The CDR3 region has the DNA TGCGCCAGCAGCCTACGGACTAGCGGGGGAGCTGACGAGCAGTACTTC. The full variable domain, rest sourced from reference TRBV5-1 and TRBJ2-7, is KAGVTQTPRYLIKTRGQQVTLSCSPISGHRSVSWYQQTPGQGLQFLFEYFSETQRNKGNFPGRFSGRQFSNSRSEMNVSTLELGDSALYLCASSLRTSGGADEQYFGPGTRLTVT.

The chain is built from TRBV4-3 and TRBJ2-7; TRBD1 agrees at 7 bases. The CDR3 is made up of 13 amino acids. Germline CDR1 LGHNA, CDR2 YSLEER. J lost 2 bases, V lost 5 bases, and 3 bases had no gene match. The CDR3 region has the DNA TGCGCCAGCAGCAGACAGGGAGCCTACGAGCAGTACTTC. Protein product: CASSRQGAYEQYF.

The chain employs TRBV6-5 and TRBJ2-2, with D possibly matching TRBD1 (5 bases). Per the germline V gene, CDR1 is MNHEY and CDR2 is SVGAGI. The CDR3 has 14 amino acids. V was clipped by 0 bases and J by 8 bases, with 10 bases between them. CDR3 region: CASSYSGRDGELFF. Here the CDR3 DNA reads TGTGCCAGCAGTTACTCGGGCAGGGATGGGGAGCTGTTTTTT.

The chain couples TRBV19 to TRBJ1-1, with TRBD1 matching over 9 bases. This CDR3 has 14 residues. V gave up 6 bases and J gave up 5 bases; unmatched junction bases: 7. Germline V gene data show CDR1 as LNHDA and CDR2 as SQIVND (reference sequence). The CDR3 nucleotides read TGTGCCAGTAGAAAGACAGGGGGAGTGACTGAAGCTTTCTTT. It encodes CASRKTGGVTEAFF.

The V and J genes are TRBV15 and TRBJ2-7, with 8 bases aligning to TRBD1. The CDR3 consists of 14 residues. With 2 bases clipped from V and 2 bases from J, the junction kept 2 bases outside the gene matches. Per germline, CDR1 LNHNV and CDR2 YYDKDF (reference sequence). The CDR3 coding sequence is TGTGCCACCAGCAGACCGGGACAGGCCTACGAGCAGTACTTC. This gives the protein CATSRPGQAYEQYF.

The chain uses TRBV3-1 (or the pseudogene TRBV3-2) and TRBJ1-2; 11 bases are shared with TRBD1. The germline gives CDR1 LGHDT, CDR2 YNNKEL (reference sequence). Trimming removed 5 bases from V and 7 bases from J; junction bases left unmatched: 12. This CDR3 is 16 amino acids long. DNA for the CDR3: TGTGCCAGCAGCTACGCTGCCGGGACAGGGGGGTCTGGCTACACCTTC. Translated: CASSYAAGTGGSGYTF.

This rearrangement joins TRBV6-5 to TRBJ2-5; 8 bases line up with TRBD2. The ends lost 6 bases at V and 5 bases at J; junction bases unmatched: 11. The CDR3 length is 15 residues. In germline, CDR1 is MNHEY, CDR2 SVGAGI. This CDR3 reads CASSRTGRGFETQYF. The DNA of the CDR3 is TGTGCCAGCAGCCGAACCGGGAGGGGATTTGAGACCCAGTACTTC.

V and J are TRBV6-2 or TRBV6-3 and TRBJ2-4; the match to TRBD2 covers 7 bases. The V segment lost 2 bases and the J segment 0 bases; nucleotides outside the gene matches: 7. Germline values: CDR1 MNHEY, CDR2 SVGEGT. This CDR3 contains 17 residues. The CDR3 DNA follows: TGTGCCAGCAGTTACGGGCTAGCGGAATTAGCCAAAAACATTCAGTACTTC. It encodes CASSYGLAELAKNIQYF.

The chain links TRBV27 to TRBJ2-7, with a possible D match to TRBD1 (5 bases). This CDR3 region has 12 residues. The germline CDR1 and CDR2 sequences are MNHEY and SMNVEV (reference sequence). V was trimmed by 3 bases and J by 3 bases, leaving 6 bases between them. CDR3 in amino acids: CASSFRGYEQYF. The DNA for the CDR3 is TGTGCCAGCAGTTTTAGGGGCTACGAGCAGTACTTC.

This chain connects TRBV18 to TRBJ2-1; weak D call: TRBD2 (6 bases). Germline-derived CDR1 and CDR2 are KGHSH and LQKENI. Trimming took off 6 bases at V and 1 base at J, with 7 bases between the two ends. The CDR3 is 13 amino acids. CDR3 residues: CASSAGSYNEQFF. The CDR3 DNA is TGTGCCAGCTCCGCGGGGTCCTACAATGAGCAGTTCTTC.

The rearrangement joins TRBV5-1 to TRBJ1-1; the D gene is possibly TRBD1 (6 bases). This CDR3 is built from 14 residues. The V end lost 5 bases, the J end lost 1 base, and 12 bases lay between the germline ends. Germline values: CDR1 SGHRS, CDR2 YFSETQ. In nucleotides, the CDR3 is TGCGCCAGCAGACGGACAGTCCCGAACACTGAAGCTTTCTTT. Protein product: CASRRTVPNTEAFF.

The chain employs TRBV28 and TRBJ2-7, with 9 positions matching TRBD1. J was trimmed by 3 bases and V by 0 bases; bases with no gene match: 3. Germline V gives CDR1 MDHEN, CDR2 SYDVKM. This CDR3 comprises 15 residues. CDR3 region: CASSLWTGGGYEQYF. CDR3 bases: TGTGCCAGCAGTTTATGGACAGGGGGAGGCTACGAGCAGTACTTC.